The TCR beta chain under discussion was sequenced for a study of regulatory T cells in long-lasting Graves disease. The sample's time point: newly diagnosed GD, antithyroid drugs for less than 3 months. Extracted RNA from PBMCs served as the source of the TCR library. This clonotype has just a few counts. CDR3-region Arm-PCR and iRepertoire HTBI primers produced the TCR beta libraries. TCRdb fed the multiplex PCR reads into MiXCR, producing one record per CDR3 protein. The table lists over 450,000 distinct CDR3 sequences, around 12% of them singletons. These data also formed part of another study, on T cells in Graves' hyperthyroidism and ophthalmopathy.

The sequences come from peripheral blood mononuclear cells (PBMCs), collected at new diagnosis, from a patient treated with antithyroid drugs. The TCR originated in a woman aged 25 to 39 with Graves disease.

CDR3 amino acids: CASSGEWSEPQHF. CDR3 bases: TGTGCCAGCAGTGGAGAGTGGAGTGAGCCCCAGCATTTT. V and J are TRBV2 and TRBJ1-5, with D unclear. V was cut by 4 bases and J by 8 bases, with 12 bases left in between. CDR3 length: 13 residues. CDR1 SNHLY and CDR2 FYNNEI come from the germline V gene.